In its sample, the clone carrying this T cell receptor (beta chain) was seen many times. A single record per CDR3 protein comes from TCRdb applying MiXCR to the 5' RACE reads. Altogether 200,000 or so distinct CDR3 sequences are present, 25% to 30% being singletons, with the ten largest covering less than 8.5%. This sample is part of a study of CD8 T cells in ankylosing spondylitis. Germline V CDR1 and CDR2: SGHTA, FQGTGA. CDR3 length equals 13 residues. V was pared by 1 base and J by 7 bases, with 9 bases between. The rearrangement joins TRBV7-3 to TRBJ2-3; no clear D. The sequence came from a male donor with ankylosing spondylitis or in good health (not recorded which). The sample was blood, either unsorted or a sorted T cell fraction (not recorded which). In nucleotides, the CDR3 is TGTGCCAGCAGCTTAAAGGACGGAAATACGCAGTATTTT. Translating it yields CASSLKDGNTQYF.